This TCR beta chain came from a study of T cell responses to AZD1222 COVID-19 vaccine. Across the whole study: The study pooled second doses at about 4 or about 12 weeks. Points from the study as a whole: Spike-specific TCRs gained breadth and depth after people received two AZD1222 doses.

The CDR3 length is 18 residues. In germline, CDR1 is LNHDA, CDR2 SQIVND (reference sequence). After removal of 9 bases from V and 4 bases from J, the junction contained 18 bases not matched to a gene. With regard to this clone: The antigen remains undetermined.

Libraries were prepared by immunoSEQ multiplex PCR; TCRdb keeps only in-frame clonotypes and omits some of them. The table records 120,000 or so clones, approximately 90% of them present only once. The chain couples TRBV19 to TRBJ1-6; 7 positions match TRBD1. The source is an adult in good health. The specimen comprised peripheral blood, sampled on day 0 of AZD1222 vaccination. The CDR3 coding sequence is TGTGCCAGAATACAAACCTCTGTGAACAGGGGTTATAATTCACCCCTCCACTTT. This gives the protein CARIQTSVNRGYNSPLHF.